Listed below are T cell receptor beta chains from one sample, sequenced in a study of shared clonotypes between healthy human individuals. Sequenced by immunoSEQ multiplex PCR; TCRdb stores in-frame clones only, minus some. This sample has over 95,000 clones; more than 65% occur once, and the top ten carry 24%. The source material was memory CD8+ T cells sorted from blood. The receptors stem from a woman in her 30s in good health. CDR3s include the opening cysteine and the closing phenylalanine or tryptophan. A D gene is named only where the DNA matches it firmly. Clone size, where shown, is once, few, many, or a class for clones that have expanded.

v_call: TRBV21-1; d_call: .; j_call: TRBJ1-5; clone_size: .; cdr3_nt: TGTGCCAGCAGCAGAGACAGGGGCAATCAGCCCCAGCATTTT; cdr3_aa: CASSRDRGNQPQHF
v_call: TRBV19; d_call: .; j_call: TRBJ1-5; clone_size: .; cdr3_nt: TGTGCCAGTAGTATAGCGGTGCGGAGCAATCAGCCCCAGCATTTT; cdr3_aa: CASSIAVRSNQPQHF
v_call: TRBV5-4; d_call: TRBD2; j_call: TRBJ2-7; clone_size: .; cdr3_nt: TGTGCCAGCAGACCTAGCGGCTCCTACGAGCAGTACTTC; cdr3_aa: CASRPSGSYEQYF
v_call: TRBV11-3; d_call: .; j_call: TRBJ2-1; clone_size: .; cdr3_nt: TGTGCCAGCAGCTTAGATCCCGCTGTTGAGGGGGTCAATGAGCAGTTCTTC; cdr3_aa: CASSLDPAVEGVNEQFF
v_call: TRBV2; d_call: .; j_call: TRBJ2-5; clone_size: .; cdr3_nt: TGTGCCAGCAGTGAAGGTAACCACATCGGCGAGACCCAGTACTTC; cdr3_aa: CASSEGNHIGETQYF
v_call: TRBV9; d_call: TRBD2; j_call: TRBJ2-3; clone_size: .; cdr3_nt: TGTGCCAGCAGCTATGGGGGAGGGACAGATACGCAGTATTTT; cdr3_aa: CASSYGGGTDTQYF
v_call: TRBV19; d_call: TRBD1; j_call: TRBJ2-3; clone_size: few; cdr3_nt: TGTGCCAGTATGGACAGGGTAGAGACAGATACGCAGTATTTT; cdr3_aa: CASMDRVETDTQYF
v_call: TRBV7-9; d_call: .; j_call: TRBJ2-1; clone_size: .; cdr3_nt: TGTGCCAGCAGCTTAGACTTAGCGGAGCCCACGGATGAGCAGTTCTTC; cdr3_aa: CASSLDLAEPTDEQFF
v_call: TRBV7-9; d_call: .; j_call: TRBJ2-7; clone_size: .; cdr3_nt: TGTGCCAGCAGCTCACCGGACCACCCAGGAGGCTACGAGCAGTACTTC; cdr3_aa: CASSSPDHPGGYEQYF
v_call: TRBV11-2; d_call: .; j_call: TRBJ2-2; clone_size: few; cdr3_nt: TGTGCCAGCAGCTTAACAGGGAAGAGCACCGGGGAGCTGTTTTTT; cdr3_aa: CASSLTGKSTGELFF
v_call: TRBV5-6; d_call: TRBD1; j_call: TRBJ1-1; clone_size: .; cdr3_nt: TGTGCCAGCAGCTTGGTTCCAGGGGGCGTCGGCACTGAAGCTTTCTTT; cdr3_aa: CASSLVPGGVGTEAFF
v_call: TRBV6-1; d_call: TRBD1; j_call: TRBJ1-4; clone_size: many; cdr3_nt: TGTGCCAGCAGTGAAGCATCCGGACAGGGTAATGAAAAACTGTTTTTT; cdr3_aa: CASSEASGQGNEKLFF
v_call: TRBV14; d_call: .; j_call: TRBJ2-1; clone_size: .; cdr3_nt: TGTGCCAGCAGCCAAGATGAGACAGGTAGGCCCTACGGCAATGAGCAGTTCTTC; cdr3_aa: CASSQDETGRPYGNEQFF